The rows below give T cell receptor beta chains drawn from one sample of a study of sequential checkpoint blockade in melanoma. Repertoires were generated with immunoSEQ multiplex PCR, while TCRdb's copy carries only in-frame clones and drops some. This sample has 25,000 to 30,000 clones, with around 80% found just once. Sequenced material: CD8+ T cells sorted from blood (inferred from file names), taken from a patient given nivolumab and ipilimumab in sequence. The receptors come from a human donor with melanoma. The conserved cysteine and the conserved F or W are not part of the CDR3 here. Size values are once, few and many counts, or a class for expanded clones, and some rows have none.

len,v_gene,j_gene,abundance,CDR3aa
17,TRBV28,TRBJ2-1,.,ASSLNPTLRVSSYNEQF
11,TRBV9,TRBJ2-1,.,ASSVADWNEQF
13,TRBV7-2,TRBJ2-5,.,ASSLEATRGETQY
11,TRBV4-1,TRBJ2-1,.,ASSPENDYEQF
12,TRBV25-1,TRBJ1-2,once,ASSARGSFYGYT
10,TRBV6-1,TRBJ1-5,.,ASGTGGQPQH
12,TRBV5-4,TRBJ1-2,once,ASEDPGPGRGYT
11,TRBV9,TRBJ1-1,.,ASSGQGAGRAF
12,TRBV7-6,TRBJ2-1,.,ASSLGGGGTPQF
13,TRBV9,TRBJ2-5,once,ASSVYGTDQETQY
13,TRBV15,TRBJ2-7,.,ATSGQGGNSYEQY
12,TRBV10-2,TRBJ1-3,once,ASWDSHSGNTIY
11,TRBV5-6,TRBJ2-7,.,ASSFQQGVEQY
11,TRBV15,TRBJ1-2,.,ATSRDSGGGYT
12,TRBV5-1,TRBJ1-2,.,ASSLGGTSYGYT
13,TRBV4-3,TRBJ2-7,.,ASSQASSGIYEQY
12,TRBV4-3,TRBJ1-2,few,ASSQTGQSDGYT
12,TRBV10-3,TRBJ1-1,few,AISDEGINTEAF
12,TRBV4-1,TRBJ1-5,.,ASSQLAGGQPQH
11,TRBV30,TRBJ2-1,.,ACWPGKWDEQF
16,TRBV7-9,TRBJ2-1,.,ASTNPSTGRILNNEQF
11,TRBV30,TRBJ2-7,.,AVQGQGSYEQY
12,TRBV4-1,TRBJ1-5,.,ASSQEESNQPQH
12,TRBV27,TRBJ1-2,.,ASSLSTSPYGYT
14,TRBV15,TRBJ1-5,.,ATSGPGTGSNQPQH
12,TRBV4-3,TRBJ2-7,few,ASSQDTQGNKQY
13,TRBV2,TRBJ2-3,.,ASAGLAGDTDTQY
14,TRBV10-3,TRBJ2-3,.,AISGAGTGARDTQY
14,TRBV28,TRBJ1-6,.,ASSLFTQGLNSPLH